The clone carrying this TCR beta chain was recorded once. In the original workflow: Scientists estimated how many nucleated cells there were by amplifying reference gene primers. Method: immunoSEQ multiplex PCR; TCRdb's copy keeps in-frame clones and lacks some. That table furnishes V, J and clone size, whereas the DNA furnished D and trimming. This repertoire shows about 230,000 clones, 65% to 90% found once; its top ten account for approximately 5.1%. Seattle patient enrollment occurred during active infection, with longitudinal follow-up thereafter. The entry originates in a study of blood T cell repertoires in COVID-19. On the study more broadly: Some COVID-19 samples were acute and others convalescent; all came from the United States, Italy and Spain. PBMCs, B-cell-depleted T cells, or T cells were the source of the cDNA or gDNA that made up the material.

V lost 5 bases and J lost 5, with 16 bases in between. The CDR3 consists of 15 residues. The germline V gene has CDR1 SGHTA and CDR2 FQGNSA. The chain employs TRBV7-2 and TRBJ2-1, with D perhaps matching TRBD2 (6 bases). The receptor comes from a man aged 50 or older with COVID-19, enrolled during active disease. The sample consisted of peripheral blood. For the CDR3, the DNA is TGTGCCAGCAGCCTCGGAGGGAGGAGCGACAATGAGCAGTTCTTC. Its translation: CASSLGGRSDNEQFF.